The T cell receptor beta chain under discussion was sequenced for a study of blood T cell repertoires in COVID-19 (dated by TCRdb to 2019 to 2021). Background for the entire study: Collaborator samples came from the United States, Italy and Spain and covered acute and convalescent phases of COVID-19. The material from the prospective study consisted of cDNA or gDNA derived from T cells, B-cell-depleted T cells, or PBMCs. The dataset comprised deeply sampled blood TCRbeta repertoires from subjects exposed to, actively infected with, or recovered from COVID-19. The repertoires were made available in a free public database intended to serve as a resource for research on the immune response to SARS-CoV-2. The samples were drawn from the first 160 participants of the ongoing ImmuneRACE study and from 1,254 subjects provided by 6 global collaborators. Sample metadata almost always included a de-identified subject ID, COVID-19 status, age in years and sex. HLA class I and class II types, where available, came from metadata supplied by the sample provider rather than from assay-based typing.

TCRbeta CDR3 regions were amplified from genomic DNA using the immunoSEQ Assay, a bias-controlled multiplex PCR. In the paper's pipeline: The number of nucleated cells in each sample was estimated by amplification of reference gene primers within the assay. To quantify the absolute abundance of each unique TCRbeta CDR3 rearrangement, sequence reads were collapsed and filtered. Productive Simpson clonality was computed per sample as the square root of Simpson's diversity index over productive rearrangements. The table was pulled from immuneACCESS by TCRdb, which kept in-frame rearrangements only. Such tables lose some clones; where checked, under half of the loss comes from unresolved V genes, and the rest has no known cause. That table gives V, J and clone size, and the DNA gave D and trimming. In all, the sample holds roughly 250,000 clones, and 86% of those were seen once. Of the sample, 2% to 2.5% falls within the top ten clones.

Enrolling through a virtual design, the prospective study's participants ranged in age from roughly 18 to 89 years and lived across roughly 23 United States geographic areas. To assign participants to cohorts, the prospective study relied on clinical history that participants themselves reported in a screening survey and a study questionnaire. ImmuneRACE Cohort 3 recovered participants were defined by two consecutive negative NP/OP PCR tests, healthcare professional clearance, or symptom resolution. In the prospective study, whole blood, serum and a nasopharyngeal or oropharyngeal swab were collected from each participant by mobile phlebotomists. Over a 2-month period, participants in the prospective study had the option of providing additional blood draws and questionnaires. Prospective study blood samples were shipped either frozen or at room temperature before DNA extraction. The research as a whole found: Clinical and demographic metadata were provided uncurated, with the amount varying by source and participant.

With regard to this clone: The target of this receptor is not known. No base qualities exist here, and no much larger clone lies one base off it.

V gives up 6 bases and J gives up 4 bases, and the segment between their germline ends measures 12 bases. The CDR3, cysteine through phenylalanine, is 13 amino acids long. This entry keeps only the CDR3 DNA: 39 bases, framed from base 1. As encoded in the germline V gene (reference sequence), CDR1 is MNHEY while CDR2 is SMNVEV. Sequenced material: PBMCs or T cells enriched from blood (not recorded which). The rearrangement combines TRBV27 with TRBJ1-1, with TRBD1 tentatively as D gene (5 bases match). This receptor was obtained from a woman aged 50 to 60 who had recovered from COVID-19. The CDR3 here reads CASRPRGVTEAFF. The nucleotide sequence reads TGTGCCAGCAGGCCCCGGGGGGTCACTGAAGCTTTCTTT.